Presented here are 7 T cell receptor beta chains from one specimen sequenced in a study of T-cell memory formation after mild COVID-19. TCRdb fed the 5' RACE reads into MiXCR, producing one record per CDR3 protein. The sample records around 370,000 distinct CDR3 sequences, around a fifth being singletons. Sequencing was done on a sample of PBMCs or a T cell subset sorted from them (not recorded which). The receptors originated from an adult woman who had mild COVID-19 (a few samples of this study predate the infection). Cell type and time point are not known.

V gene TRBV29-1 combines with J gene TRBJ1-1; D is undetermined. V lost 4 bases, J lost 8 bases, and 11 bases lay in between. Germline CDR1 SQVTM, CDR2 ANQGSEA. CDR3 length equals 11 residues. The DNA of the CDR3 is TGCAGCGTTGTTGGACGGACCGAAGCTTTCTTT. This encodes CSVVGRTEAFF.

CDR3 protein: CASSATRAGGKLFF. CDR3 coding DNA: TGTGCCAGCAGCGCTACGCGGGCCGGGGGAAAACTGTTTTTT. The chain links TRBV7-2 to TRBJ1-4, with D perhaps TRBD1 (5 bases). The CDR3 has 14 amino acids. In germline, CDR1 is SGHTA, CDR2 FQGNSA. Trimming left V 5 bases short and J 10 bases short, with 17 bases between.

This clonotype was seen a few times. Written as DNA, the CDR3 is TGTGCCAGCGCGAACACCGGGGAGCTGTTTTTT. Encoded protein: CASANTGELFF. The V and J genes are TRBV12-3 or TRBV12-4 and TRBJ2-2, with no clear D. Trimming took 8 bases from V and 0 from J, leaving 1 base between them. CDR3 length: 11 amino acids.

The CDR3: CASSLVAGGEETQYF. In DNA form, the CDR3 reads TGTGCCAGCAGTTTAGTAGCGGGAGGCGAGGAGACCCAGTACTTC. This chain links TRBV12-3 or TRBV12-4 with TRBJ2-5, with 10 bases matching TRBD2. The CDR3 spans 15 residues. J lost 5 bases, V lost 1 base, and 4 bases had no gene match.

This chain uses TRBV11-2 with TRBJ2-7, with D maybe TRBD2 (6 bases). Germline values: CDR1 SGHAT, CDR2 FQNNGV. The V gene lost 5 bases and the J gene lost 3 bases, with 8 bases spanning the gap. The CDR3 runs to 12 residues. The DNA of the CDR3 is TGTGCCAGCAGCCGTAGCGGCTACGAGCAGTACTTC. It translates to CASSRSGYEQYF. The full variable domain, with the rest looked up from reference TRBV11-2 and TRBJ2-7, is EAGVAQSPRYKIIEKRQSVAFWCNPISGHATLYWYQQILGQGPKLLIQFQNNGVVDDSQLPKDRFSAERLKGVDSTLKIQPAKLEDSAVYLCASSRSGYEQYFGPGTRLTVT.

In its sample, this clonotype was seen a few times. The CDR3 region has the DNA TGTGCCAGCAGTTACGGGACCTCAGGTTCACCCCTCCACTTT. Its translation: CASSYGTSGSPLHF. The chain recombines TRBV6-5 with TRBJ1-6; D is possibly TRBD1 (5 bases). Trimming pared 2 bases from V and 9 bases from J, leaving 11 bases between. There are 14 residues in the CDR3. In germline, CDR1 is MNHEY, CDR2 SVGAGI.

The chain carries TRBV12-5 and TRBJ2-3; possible D gene TRBD1, 5 bases. There are 15 residues in the CDR3. V was trimmed by 6 bases and J by 5 bases, leaving 18 bases between them. Germline V gene sequence: CDR1 LGHNT, CDR2 FRNRAP. CDR3 sequence (DNA): TGTGCTAGTGGCTCGTTTGCGACCCAGGGAGATACGCAGTATTTT. It encodes CASGSFATQGDTQYF.